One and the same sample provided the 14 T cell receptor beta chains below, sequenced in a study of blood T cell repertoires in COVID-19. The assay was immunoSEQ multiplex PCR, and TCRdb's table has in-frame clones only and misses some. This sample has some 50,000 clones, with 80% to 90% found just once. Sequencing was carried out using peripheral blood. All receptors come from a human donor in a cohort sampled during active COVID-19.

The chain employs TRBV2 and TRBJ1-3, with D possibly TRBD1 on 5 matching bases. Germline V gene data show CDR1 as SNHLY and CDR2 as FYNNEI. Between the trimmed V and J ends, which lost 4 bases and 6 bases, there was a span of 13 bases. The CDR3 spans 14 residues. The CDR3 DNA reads TGTGCCAGCAGTGGAACAGGATTGGAAAACACCATATATTTT. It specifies CASSGTGLENTIYF.

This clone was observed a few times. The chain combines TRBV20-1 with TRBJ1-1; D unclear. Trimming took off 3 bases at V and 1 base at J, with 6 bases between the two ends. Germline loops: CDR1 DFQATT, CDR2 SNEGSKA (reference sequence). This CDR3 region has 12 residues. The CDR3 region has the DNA TGCAGTGCTAGTCCCAAGAACACTGAAGCTTTCTTT. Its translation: CSASPKNTEAFF.

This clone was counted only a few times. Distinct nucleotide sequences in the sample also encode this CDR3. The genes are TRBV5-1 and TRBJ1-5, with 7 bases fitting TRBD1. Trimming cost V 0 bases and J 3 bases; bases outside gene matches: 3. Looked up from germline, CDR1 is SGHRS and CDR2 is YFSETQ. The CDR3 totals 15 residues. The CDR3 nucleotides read TGCGCCAGCAGCTTGGGACAGGGACCCAATCAGCCCCAGCATTTT. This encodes CASSLGQGPNQPQHF.

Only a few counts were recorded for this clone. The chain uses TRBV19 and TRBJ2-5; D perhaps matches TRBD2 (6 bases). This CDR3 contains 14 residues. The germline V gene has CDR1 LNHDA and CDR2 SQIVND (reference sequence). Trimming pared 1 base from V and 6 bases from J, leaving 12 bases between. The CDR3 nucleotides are TGTGCCAGTAGTATAGGACTAGACGAACAGACCCAGTACTTC. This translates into CASSIGLDEQTQYF.

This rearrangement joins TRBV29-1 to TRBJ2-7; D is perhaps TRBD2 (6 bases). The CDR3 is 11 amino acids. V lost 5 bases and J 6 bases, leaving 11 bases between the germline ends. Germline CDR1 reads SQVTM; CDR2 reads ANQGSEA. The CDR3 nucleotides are TGCAGCGTTCGGGAGAGGAGCGAGCAGTACTTC. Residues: CSVRERSEQYF.

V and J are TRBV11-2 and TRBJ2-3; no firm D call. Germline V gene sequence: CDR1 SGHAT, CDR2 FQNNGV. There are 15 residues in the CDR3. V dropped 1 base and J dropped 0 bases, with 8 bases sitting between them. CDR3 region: CASSLVALSTDTQYF. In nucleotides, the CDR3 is TGTGCCAGCAGCTTAGTTGCCCTAAGCACAGATACGCAGTATTTT.

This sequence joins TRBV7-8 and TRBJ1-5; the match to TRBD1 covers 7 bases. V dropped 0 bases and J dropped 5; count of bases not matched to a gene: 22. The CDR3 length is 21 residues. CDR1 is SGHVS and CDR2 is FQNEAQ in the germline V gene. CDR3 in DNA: TGTGCCAGCAGCTTAGCCGGAGCGATCAGCCCGGGACAGAAGCGAGATCAGCCCCAGCATTTT. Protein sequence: CASSLAGAISPGQKRDQPQHF.

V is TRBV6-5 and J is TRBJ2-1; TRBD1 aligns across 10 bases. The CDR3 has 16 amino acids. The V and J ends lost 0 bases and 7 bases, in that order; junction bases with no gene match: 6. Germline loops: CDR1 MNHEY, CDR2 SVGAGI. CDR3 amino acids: CASSYSFRQGANEQFF. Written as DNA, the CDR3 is TGTGCCAGCAGTTACTCGTTCCGACAGGGGGCGAATGAGCAGTTCTTC.

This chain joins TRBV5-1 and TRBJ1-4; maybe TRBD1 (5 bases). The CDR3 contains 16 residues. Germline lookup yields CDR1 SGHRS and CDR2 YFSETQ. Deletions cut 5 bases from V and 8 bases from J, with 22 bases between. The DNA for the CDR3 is TGCGCCAGCAGTCCTACCACGGGGGTATTAAAAGAAAAACTGTTTTTT. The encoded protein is CASSPTTGVLKEKLFF.

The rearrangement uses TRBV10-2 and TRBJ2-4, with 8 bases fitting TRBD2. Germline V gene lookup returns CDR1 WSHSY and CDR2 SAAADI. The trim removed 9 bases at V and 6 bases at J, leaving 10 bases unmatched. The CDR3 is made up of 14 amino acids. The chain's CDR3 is CASTKREPGNIQYF. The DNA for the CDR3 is TGCGCCAGTACAAAGCGGGAGCCTGGAAACATTCAGTACTTC.

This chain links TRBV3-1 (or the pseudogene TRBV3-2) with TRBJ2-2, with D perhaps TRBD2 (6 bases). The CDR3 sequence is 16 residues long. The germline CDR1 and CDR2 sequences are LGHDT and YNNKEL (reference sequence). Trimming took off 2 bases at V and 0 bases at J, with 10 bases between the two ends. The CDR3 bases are TGTGCCAGCAGCCAAAACGCGGGAACGAACACCGGGGAGCTGTTTTTT. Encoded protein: CASSQNAGTNTGELFF.

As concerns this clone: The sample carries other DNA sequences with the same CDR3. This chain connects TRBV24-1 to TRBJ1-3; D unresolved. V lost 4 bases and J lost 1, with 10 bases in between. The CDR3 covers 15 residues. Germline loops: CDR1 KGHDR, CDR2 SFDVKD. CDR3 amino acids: CATSDSRGSGNTIYF. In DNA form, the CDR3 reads TGTGCCACCAGTGACTCTCGGGGTTCTGGAAACACCATATATTTT.

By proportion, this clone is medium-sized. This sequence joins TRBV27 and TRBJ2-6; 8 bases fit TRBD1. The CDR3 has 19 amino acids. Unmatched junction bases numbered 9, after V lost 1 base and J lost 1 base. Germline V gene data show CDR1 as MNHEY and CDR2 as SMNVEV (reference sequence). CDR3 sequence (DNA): TGTGCCAGCAGTTTATTAGGGACAGGACCGACTTCTGGGGCCAACGTCCTGACTTTC. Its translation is CASSLLGTGPTSGANVLTF.

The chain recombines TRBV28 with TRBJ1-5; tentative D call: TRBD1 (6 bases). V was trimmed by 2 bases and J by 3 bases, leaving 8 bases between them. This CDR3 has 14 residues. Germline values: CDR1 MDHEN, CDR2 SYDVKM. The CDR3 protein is CASSLGQFNQPQHF. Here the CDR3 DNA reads TGTGCCAGCAGTTTAGGACAGTTCAATCAGCCCCAGCATTTT.